This TCR beta chain was recorded in a study of CD8+CD57+ T cells in acquired aplastic anemia. Genomic DNA served as template for TCR beta VDJ and CDR3 profiling. TCRdb independently ran MiXCR on the reads; one entry per CDR3 protein. This table has some 180,000 distinct CDR3 sequences, about half appearing once. V shed 2 bases and J shed 7 bases, with 15 bases lying between them. This CDR3 spans 14 amino acids. The germline CDR1 and CDR2 sequences are MNHNS and SASEGT. Sequencing was done on a sample of sorted CD4+, CD8+, or CD8+CD57+ T cells (not recorded which) from PBMCs. The J gene is TRBJ2-7, the V gene TRBV6-1, with a possible D match to TRBD1 (6 bases). This clonotype was sampled from a human donor in good health. As DNA, the CDR3 is TGTGCCAGCAGTGAAATTCAGGGGACCGGGGAGCAGTACTTC. Translated, it gives CASSEIQGTGEQYF.